The 26 T cell receptor beta chains presented below share a single source sample, sequenced in a study of CD4+ T cells in melanoma. Using immunoSEQ multiplex PCR, the repertoire was profiled, and TCRdb retains in-frame clones only, with some absent. Found here are about 140,000 clones, about nine tenths of them singletons; the top ten hold over 1.5%. These receptors were collected from a human donor with melanoma.

Only one count was recorded for this clone. The chain joins TRBV19 to TRBJ1-2; TRBD1 might be the D (5 bases). The CDR3 extends over 14 amino acids. Germline CDR1 and CDR2: LNHDA and SQIVND (reference sequence). The ends were cut back, 5 bases at V and 5 bases at J, with 15 bases in the middle. The CDR3 DNA reads TGTGCCAGTAGTTTGCCGGGACGTGGGTATGGCTACACCTTC. Residues: CASSLPGRGYGYTF.

The chain carries TRBV6-1 and TRBJ2-3, with 9 bases fitting TRBD2. Trimming removed 8 bases from V and 3 bases from J; junction bases left unmatched: 9. CDR3 length: 15 residues. Germline loops: CDR1 MNHNS, CDR2 SASEGT. CDR3 residues: CASHLPGLATDTQYF. CDR3 nucleotide sequence: TGTGCCAGCCATCTTCCGGGACTAGCAACAGATACGCAGTATTTT.

The rearrangement links TRBV7-9 to TRBJ1-2; no clear D. CDR3 size: 11 residues. V was clipped by 2 bases and J by 6 bases, with 4 bases between them. The germline V gene has CDR1 SEHNR and CDR2 FQNEAQ (reference sequence). Written as DNA, the CDR3 is TGTGCCAGCAGCTTAAAGGATGGCTACACCTTC. It is translated as CASSLKDGYTF. Supplemented by reference TRBV7-9 and TRBJ1-2, the full variable domain reads DTGVSQNPRHKITKRGQNVTFRCDPISEHNRLYWYRQTLGQGPEFLTYFQNEAQLEKSRLLSDRFSAERPKGSFSTLEIQRTEQGDSAMYLCASSLKDGYTFGSGTRLTVV.

CDR3 coding DNA: TGCGCCAGCAGCTCCGACCCCGTCTACAATGAGCAGTTCTTC. As protein: CASSSDPVYNEQFF. This chain connects TRBV5-1 to TRBJ2-1; D uncertain. The CDR3 is 14 residues long. Germline CDR1 and CDR2: SGHRS and YFSETQ. The V gene lost 3 bases and the J gene lost 3 bases, with 10 bases spanning the gap.

The chain links TRBV4-1 to TRBJ2-2; 7 bases are shared with TRBD1. After removal of 0 bases from V and 0 bases from J, the junction contained 10 bases not matched to a gene. The CDR3 length is 19 residues. The germline gives CDR1 MGHRA, CDR2 YSYEKL. The CDR3 coding sequence is TGCGCCAGCAGCCAAGATAGAATAGACAGGGTTTCGAACACCGGGGAGCTGTTTTTT. It yields the protein CASSQDRIDRVSNTGELFF.

Only one count was recorded for this clone. The chain is built from TRBV4-1 and TRBJ2-3, with TRBD2 as a possible D gene (6 bases). Germline CDR1 reads MGHRA; CDR2 reads YSYEKL. The ends were cut back, 8 bases at V and 9 bases at J, with 15 bases in the middle. The CDR3 contains 12 residues. The CDR3 spells CASSQTRGTQYF. In DNA form, the CDR3 reads TGCGCCAGCTCCCAGACCCGGGGGACGCAGTATTTT.

The chain uses TRBV4-2 and TRBJ2-5; 11 bases fit TRBD2. This CDR3 is 16 amino acids long. After removal of 0 bases from V and 5 bases from J, the junction contained 5 bases not matched to a gene. Germline V lookup: CDR1 LGHNA, CDR2 YNFKEQ. For the CDR3, the DNA is TGTGCCAGCAGCCAAGAAGGGAGGACTAGCGGGGAGACCCAGTACTTC. Encoded protein: CASSQEGRTSGETQYF.

The V call is TRBV6-5, the J call TRBJ2-5; D is perhaps TRBD1 (5 bases). CDR1 is MNHEY and CDR2 is SVGAGI in the germline V gene. Trimming cost V 6 bases and J 9 bases, with 14 bases left between them. The CDR3 contains 12 residues. CDR3 in DNA: TGTGCCAGCAGCCCCCACCAAGGGGCCCAGTACTTC. Its translation: CASSPHQGAQYF.

The V gene is TRBV12-5, the J gene TRBJ1-5, with 10 bases identical to TRBD1. Germline V gene sequence: CDR1 LGHNT, CDR2 FRNRAP. Germline trimming cut 0 bases from V and 6 bases from J; bases unmatched to any gene: 5. The CDR3 runs to 16 residues. CDR3 in amino acids: CASGLVEGQGRQPQHF. The CDR3 DNA sequence: TGTGCTAGTGGTTTGGTAGAGGGACAGGGGCGTCAGCCCCAGCATTTT.

The V and J genes are TRBV28 and TRBJ2-3, with TRBD2 matching 12 bases. The CDR3 runs to 14 residues. J gave up 6 bases and V 6 bases, and 4 bases lay outside the gene matches. CDR1 is MDHEN and CDR2 is SYDVKM in the germline V gene. Here the CDR3 reads CASSTSGGTDTQYF. In DNA form, the CDR3 reads TGTGCCAGCAGCACTAGCGGGGGGACGGATACGCAGTATTTT.

V and J are TRBV18 and TRBJ1-4; D gene ambiguous. Germline V lookup: CDR1 KGHSH, CDR2 LQKENI. Between the trimmed V and J ends, which lost 0 bases and 7 bases, there was a span of 6 bases. The CDR3 consists of 13 residues. CDR3: CASSPPMGEKLFF. CDR3 nucleotide sequence: TGTGCCAGCTCACCACCGATGGGTGAAAAACTGTTTTTT.

This chain links TRBV6-5 with TRBJ2-7; TRBD1 might be the D (6 bases). The CDR3 extends over 12 amino acids. Germline V gene sequence: CDR1 MNHEY, CDR2 SVGAGI. The V and J ends lost 2 bases and 5 bases respectively, with 7 bases between them. The DNA for the CDR3 is TGTGCCAGCAGTTACGACAGGCACGAGCAGTACTTC. This translates into CASSYDRHEQYF.

The chain recombines TRBV28 with TRBJ2-3; TRBD1 matches at 7 bases. Germline values: CDR1 MDHEN, CDR2 SYDVKM. V was clipped by 8 bases and J by 6 bases; unmatched bases: 23. The CDR3 covers 18 residues. CDR3: CASSLHLRTGHSVDTQYF. As DNA, the CDR3 is TGTGCCAGCTCCCTACACCTCCGGACAGGACATTCGGTGGATACGCAGTATTTT.

This chain links TRBV9 with TRBJ2-2; D remains ambiguous. Trimming cost V 0 bases and J 0 bases, with 3 bases left between them. Germline loops: CDR1 SGDLS, CDR2 YYNGEE. CDR3 length: 14 residues. The CDR3 DNA follows: TGTGCCAGCAGCGTAGTGTCGAACACCGGGGAGCTGTTTTTT. Residues: CASSVVSNTGELFF.

V is TRBV6-1 and J is TRBJ2-7; 9 positions agree with TRBD1. This CDR3 region has 15 residues. The J segment lost 6 bases and the V segment lost 6 bases, leaving 12 bases of the junction unmatched. The V gene's germline CDR1 is MNHNS and CDR2 SASEGT. CDR3 coding DNA: TGTGCCAGCAGGAAATCCGGGACAGGGACGTTCGAGCAGTACTTC. Translation: CASRKSGTGTFEQYF.

This clone was seen once. The chain carries TRBV30 and TRBJ2-1, with D unresolved. V was trimmed by 2 bases and J by 0 bases, leaving 2 bases between them. CDR3 length equals 12 residues. Germline CDR1 is GTSNPN and CDR2 is SVGIG (reference sequence). The CDR3 bases are TGTGCCTGGAGTCCCTCCTACAATGAGCAGTTCTTC. This sequence encodes CAWSPSYNEQFF.

The genes are TRBV7-9 and TRBJ2-7; TRBD1 agrees at 7 bases. Germline CDR1 is SEHNR and CDR2 is FQNEAQ (reference sequence). The CDR3 is 14 amino acids. V gave up 5 bases and J gave up 5 bases; unmatched junction bases: 9. The CDR3 nucleotides read TGTGCCAGCAGCCGACAGGGATCGGGAAACGAGCAGTACTTC. It is translated as CASSRQGSGNEQYF.

The chain uses TRBV7-9 and TRBJ1-4, with D possibly being TRBD1 (5 bases). The V gene's germline CDR1 is SEHNR and CDR2 FQNEAQ (reference sequence). V dropped 5 bases and J dropped 8 bases, with 18 bases sitting between them. CDR3 size: 15 residues. The CDR3 nucleotides read TGTGCCAGCAGCCCAGGCATGGGGCTAGTAGAAAAACTGTTTTTT. Translation: CASSPGMGLVEKLFF. The entire variable domain, with the rest obtained from reference TRBV7-9 and TRBJ1-4, is as follows: DTGVSQNPRHKITKRGQNVTFRCDPISEHNRLYWYRQTLGQGPEFLTYFQNEAQLEKSRLLSDRFSAERPKGSFSTLEIQRTEQGDSAMYLCASSPGMGLVEKLFFGSGTQLSVL.

The V call is TRBV7-8, the J call TRBJ2-5; 9 bases map to TRBD2. V lost 11 bases and J lost 4; bases outside the gene matches: 11. CDR1 is SGHVS, CDR2 FQNEAQ, per germline. The CDR3 contains 14 residues. CDR3 amino acids: CAAAGGGGRETQYF. The CDR3 DNA reads TGTGCCGCAGCGGGGGGCGGGGGACGAGAGACCCAGTACTTC.

The chain couples TRBV27 to TRBJ2-7, with TRBD1 as a possible D gene (6 bases). The germline V and J ends were trimmed by 6 bases and 3 bases, with 18 bases remaining between them. This CDR3 contains 15 residues. From germline, CDR1 is MNHEY and CDR2 SMNVEV (reference sequence). This CDR3 reads CASRIVGDTNYEQYF. Written as DNA, the CDR3 is TGTGCCAGCAGGATCGTAGGGGACACTAACTACGAGCAGTACTTC.

V usage is TRBV5-1 and J usage is TRBJ2-5, with 8 bases lining up with TRBD2. The ends lost 1 base at V and 2 bases at J; junction bases unmatched: 7. The CDR3 has 16 residues. The germline V gene encodes CDR1 SGHRS and CDR2 YFSETQ. Here the CDR3 reads CASSLRTGGGQETQYF. The CDR3 DNA reads as TGCGCCAGCAGCTTGCGGACCGGGGGGGGTCAAGAGACCCAGTACTTC.

This sequence joins TRBV6-1 and TRBJ1-2; a weak D match, TRBD1 (5 bases). Germline V CDR1 and CDR2: MNHNS, SASEGT. The CDR3 loop spans 13 amino acids. Trimming took off 5 bases at V and 0 bases at J, with 7 bases between the two ends. For the CDR3, the DNA is TGTGCCAGCAGTATACAGGCTAACTATGGCTACACCTTC. Translated, it gives CASSIQANYGYTF.

The V call is TRBV2, the J call TRBJ2-5; D is unclear. From germline, CDR1 is SNHLY and CDR2 FYNNEI. V shed 3 bases and J shed 4 bases, with 3 bases lying between them. CDR3 length: 11 amino acids. The CDR3: CASSDLETQYF. CDR3 in DNA: TGTGCCAGCAGTGACTTAGAGACCCAGTACTTC. The full variable domain, with the rest looked up from reference TRBV2 and TRBJ2-5, is EPEVTQTPSHQVTQMGQEVILRCVPISNHLYFYWYRQILGQKVEFLVSFYNNEISEKSEIFDDQFSVERPDGSNFTLKIRSTKLEDSAMYFCASSDLETQYFGPGTRLLVL.

This clone was seen a single time. This sequence joins TRBV7-6 and TRBJ1-6; possibly TRBD1 for D (5 bases). Trimming stripped 5 bases from V and 0 bases from J, with 20 bases between. CDR3 length: 19 residues. The V gene's germline CDR1 is SGHVS and CDR2 FNYEAQ. As DNA, the CDR3 is TGTGCCAGCAGCGTTAGCATGCTGAAAGGGGTCTCCTATAATTCACCCCTCCACTTT. Residues: CASSVSMLKGVSYNSPLHF.

The V call is TRBV5-1, the J call TRBJ2-7, with 7 bases matching TRBD1. The CDR3 runs 14 residues. Trimming cost V 1 base and J 2 bases; bases outside gene matches: 3. Germline CDR1 reads SGHRS; CDR2 reads YFSETQ. For the CDR3, the DNA is TGCGCCAGCAGCTTGAGTGGACAGGCCTACGAGCAGTACTTC. It encodes CASSLSGQAYEQYF. Looking up the rest from reference TRBV5-1 and TRBJ2-7 gives the full variable domain: KAGVTQTPRYLIKTRGQQVTLSCSPISGHRSVSWYQQTPGQGLQFLFEYFSETQRNKGNFPGRFSGRQFSNSRSEMNVSTLELGDSALYLCASSLSGQAYEQYFGPGTRLTVT.

The DNA for the CDR3 is TGTGCCAGCAAGGTAGACACAGAGACCCAGTACTTC. It specifies CASKVDTETQYF. The chain couples TRBV5-4 to TRBJ2-5; D is ambiguous. Germline values: CDR1 SGHNT, CDR2 YYREEE (reference sequence). CDR3 length: 12 residues. The ends were cut back, 6 bases at V and 4 bases at J, with 10 bases in the middle.